Listed below are T cell receptor beta chains from one sample, sequenced in a study of T-cell memory formation after mild COVID-19. MiXCR, run by TCRdb on the 5' RACE reads, gives a single entry per CDR3 protein. The sample includes 400,000 to 500,000 distinct CDR3 sequences, about 20% of them seen just once. Material: PBMCs or a T cell subset sorted from them (not recorded which). Source of these receptors: an adult woman who had mild COVID-19 (a few samples of this study predate the infection). Cell type and time point are not known. The CDR3 runs from the conserved cysteine through the conserved F or W. The D gene is left open where the match is weak. Part of the rows lack a size; the others show once, few, many or a class for expanded clones.

D	J	size	V	DNA	CDR3
TRBD2	TRBJ2-7	NA	TRBV7-9	TGTGCCAGCAGCTCTACCCTAATTCCCGGGAGGGAGCAGTACTTC	CASSSTLIPGREQYF
NA	TRBJ2-5	few	TRBV7-9	TGTGCCAGCAGCTTAGCTGGACAGCGAGAGACCCAGTACTTC	CASSLAGQRETQYF
NA	TRBJ2-6	NA	TRBV3-1	TGTGCCAGCAGCCGGTTGTCCTCCTCTGGGGCCAACGTCCTGACTTTC	CASSRLSSSGANVLTF
TRBD1	TRBJ1-1	many	TRBV6-6	TGTGCCAGCAGTTACCCAAGGACAGGGGGCGCGAACACTGAAGCTTTCTTT	CASSYPRTGGANTEAFF
NA	TRBJ1-2	few	TRBV20-1	TGCAGTGCTCCCCTCAGGGATAGCTATGGCTACACCTTC	CSAPLRDSYGYTF
NA	TRBJ2-3	many	TRBV7-3	TGTGCCAGCAGCTTGACGGGCACAGATACGCAGTATTTT	CASSLTGTDTQYF
NA	TRBJ2-1	few	TRBV5-4	TGTGCCAGCAGCTTGGAAGGGGGAGCGAGAGAGCAGTTCTTC	CASSLEGGAREQFF
NA	TRBJ2-3	few	TRBV7-6	TGTGCCAGCAGCCCGCCAGGGCGGGGGCCCACAGATACGCAGTATTTT	CASSPPGRGPTDTQYF
NA	TRBJ2-3	few	TRBV7-3	TGTGCCAGCAGCTTAACCACCGCACTGGGGGCAGATACGCAGTATTTT	CASSLTTALGADTQYF
NA	TRBJ1-1	few	TRBV12-3/TRBV12-4	TGTGCCAGCAGTTGGCGGGGGGGCGCGGGAACTGAAGCTTTCTTT	CASSWRGGAGTEAFF
NA	TRBJ2-7	NA	TRBV12-5	TGTGCTAGTGGTTTGGTGGGGTCGGGCTACGAGCAGTACTTC	CASGLVGSGYEQYF
NA	TRBJ1-1	NA	TRBV4-2	TGTGCCAGCAGCCCGCTACAGGGCACGGGGTACACTGAAGCTTTCTTT	CASSPLQGTGYTEAFF
TRBD1	TRBJ2-5	NA	TRBV7-9	TGTGCCAGCAGCTTAGCGGGACAGGGGAGCGAGACCCAGTACTTC	CASSLAGQGSETQYF
TRBD1	TRBJ1-4	NA	TRBV5-5	TGTGCCAGCACCCCACAAGCCGGGACAGTTAATGAAAAACTGTTTTTT	CASTPQAGTVNEKLFF
NA	TRBJ1-4	NA	TRBV14	TGTGCCAGCAGTCGGGGGGCATCGAATGAAAAACTGTTTTTT	CASSRGASNEKLFF
NA	TRBJ2-7	NA	TRBV6-5	TGTGCCAGCGTTAGTAGGACAAGCTACGAGCAGTACTTC	CASVSRTSYEQYF
NA	TRBJ1-5	few	TRBV3-1	TGTGCCAGCAGCCAAGTCAATCAGCCCCAGCATTTT	CASSQVNQPQHF
NA	TRBJ1-2	NA	TRBV20-1	TGCAGTGCTAGAGGACTAAATTTGGGTTATGGCTACACCTTC	CSARGLNLGYGYTF
NA	TRBJ2-1	NA	TRBV11-2	TGTGCCAGCAGCTCTCTTGAGGACTACCACAATGAGCAGTTCTTC	CASSSLEDYHNEQFF
TRBD2	TRBJ2-3	few	TRBV5-1	TGCGCCAGCAGCTTGGGGACTAGCGGGGGAGTCCTGGATACGCAGTATTTT	CASSLGTSGGVLDTQYF
NA	TRBJ1-1	NA	TRBV27	TGTGCCAGCAGTAGCGGGGTGATCGCTGAAGCTTTCTTT	CASSSGVIAEAFF
NA	TRBJ1-5	NA	TRBV20-1	TGCAGTGCCTGGCGAGACCCCAATCAGCCCCAGCATTTT	CSAWRDPNQPQHF